This passage covers 32 T cell receptor beta chains from one sample sequenced in a study of cytomegalovirus exposure and HLA in healthy donors. The PCR made use of 60 Vbeta and 13 Jbeta primers. Assay: immunoSEQ multiplex PCR; the TCRdb copy retains only in-frame clones and omits some. The data show 130,000 to 150,000 clones, 76% seen once. Sequenced material: PBMCs. Source of these receptors: a man between 18 and 35 years old in good health and CMV-seronegative.

The rearrangement joins TRBV27 to TRBJ2-7, with a weak D call TRBD2 (6 bases). CDR3 length equals 11 residues. V lost 10 bases and J 6 bases, leaving 13 bases between the germline ends. Germline values: CDR1 MNHEY, CDR2 SMNVEV (reference sequence). Here the CDR3 reads CATRRGAEQYF. The CDR3 DNA reads TGTGCCACCCGGAGGGGAGCCGAGCAGTACTTC.

This sequence joins TRBV11-2 and TRBJ2-5, with unresolved D. Judging by the DNA end, TRBJ2-7 fits better; the J call may be wrong. Per germline, CDR1 SGHAT and CDR2 FQNNGV. CDR3 length equals 14 residues. CDR3 loop: CASSLPDFTYEQYF. CDR3 nucleotide sequence: TGTGCCAGCAGCCTTCCCGACTTTACCTACGAGCAGTACTTC.

This chain joins TRBV9 and TRBJ2-3; a weak D match, TRBD2 (5 bases). The CDR3 spans 15 residues. The ends were cut back, 4 bases at V and 5 bases at J, with 17 bases in the middle. CDR1 SGDLS and CDR2 YYNGEE come from the germline V gene. This CDR3 reads CASSPTPASQDTQYF. The CDR3 coding sequence is TGTGCCAGCAGCCCGACCCCTGCTAGCCAAGATACGCAGTATTTT. Full variable domain (outside the CDR3, taken from reference TRBV9 and TRBJ2-3): DSGVTQTPKHLITATGQRVTLRCSPRSGDLSVYWYQQSLDQGLQFLIQYYNGEERAKGNILERFSAQQFPDLHSELNLSSLELGDSALYFCASSPTPASQDTQYFGPGTRLTVL.

The chain couples TRBV5-1 to TRBJ1-6; 8 bases align to TRBD1. The V segment lost 0 bases and the J segment 7 bases; nucleotides outside the gene matches: 0. The length of the CDR3 is 14 residues. CDR1 is SGHRS, CDR2 YFSETQ, per germline. DNA of the CDR3: TGCGCCAGCAGCTTGGGGGACAGGAATTCACCCCTCCACTTT. This gives the protein CASSLGDRNSPLHF.

This clone has just one count. The chain recombines TRBV19 with TRBJ2-2; D may be TRBD2 (6 bases). Trimming removed 7 bases at V and 6 bases at J, with 18 bases between. CDR3 length equals 15 residues. Germline values: CDR1 LNHDA, CDR2 SQIVND (reference sequence). Here the CDR3 reads CASTPWEEGAGELFF. DNA of the CDR3: TGTGCCAGTACCCCCTGGGAGGAAGGGGCCGGGGAGCTGTTTTTT.

The chain uses TRBV6-4 and TRBJ1-1, with D hard to call. The CDR3 is 13 residues long. Germline CDR1 and CDR2: MRHNA and SNTAGT. Trimming cost V 5 bases and J 1 base, with 8 bases left between them. In DNA form, the CDR3 reads TGTGCCAGCAGTCGACTACAGAACACTGAAGCTTTCTTT. The encoded protein is CASSRLQNTEAFF.

The chain uses TRBV9 and TRBJ2-7, with D perhaps TRBD1 (6 bases). V lost 5 bases, J lost 5 bases, and 20 bases lay in between. This CDR3 comprises 15 residues. CDR1 SGDLS and CDR2 YYNGEE come from the germline V gene. CDR3 bases: TGTGCCAGCAGTCAATACTCGTCACAGGGAAACGAGCAGTACTTC. Encoded protein: CASSQYSSQGNEQYF.

This chain links TRBV27 with TRBJ2-7, with 12 bases lining up with TRBD2. V lost 5 bases, J lost 2 bases, and 13 bases stayed unmatched. The CDR3 is 18 amino acids. CDR1 MNHEY and CDR2 SMNVEV come from the germline V gene (reference sequence). CDR3: CASSTRLAGDVETYEQYF. CDR3 coding DNA: TGTGCCAGCAGTACGCGACTAGCGGGAGACGTCGAAACCTACGAGCAGTACTTC.

This sequence joins TRBV7-3 and TRBJ2-3; D unclear. The CDR3 is 13 amino acids. CDR1 is SGHTA and CDR2 is FQGTGA in the germline V gene. With 5 bases removed from V and 4 bases from J, the gap between germline ends came to 10 bases. CDR3 bases: TGTGCCAGCAGCACCCTCACAGCAGATACGCAGTATTTT. This gives the protein CASSTLTADTQYF.

In its sample, this clone was seen once. The rearrangement uses TRBV5-1 and TRBJ2-5; D is possibly TRBD2 (6 bases). V shed 2 bases and J shed 5 bases, with 10 bases lying between them. Germline V gene sequence: CDR1 SGHRS, CDR2 YFSETQ. The CDR3 contains 13 residues. CDR3 bases: TGCGCCAGCAGCTTCGGGGGTCGGGAGACCCAGTACTTC. This translates into CASSFGGRETQYF.

The chain couples TRBV27 to TRBJ2-4; D may be TRBD2 (6 bases). V was cut by 6 bases and J by 10 bases, with 19 bases left in between. CDR1 is MNHEY and CDR2 is SMNVEV in the germline V gene (reference sequence). The CDR3 covers 14 residues. In DNA, the CDR3 is TGTGCCAGCAGACTTACGGACGGTGCGGGGATTCAGTACTTC. Its protein is CASRLTDGAGIQYF.

The CDR3 spells CASSQASGVYEQYF. CDR3 coding DNA: TGCGCCAGCAGCCAAGCTAGCGGGGTGTACGAGCAGTACTTC. The rearrangement uses TRBV4-1 and TRBJ2-7; TRBD2 aligns across 9 bases. The CDR3 consists of 14 residues. CDR1 is MGHRA, CDR2 YSYEKL, per germline. V trimming: 1 base; J trimming: 4 bases; junction bases outside the gene matches: 2.

The chain is built from TRBV5-1 and TRBJ1-3, with 7 bases identical to TRBD1. The CDR3 length is 15 residues. J lost 7 bases, V lost 2 bases, and 9 bases had no gene match. In germline, CDR1 is SGHRS, CDR2 YFSETQ. CDR3 nucleotides: TGCGCCAGCAGCTTAGACCGGGACAGACTCAACACCATATATTTT. This sequence encodes CASSLDRDRLNTIYF. Full variable domain (missing parts from reference TRBV5-1 and TRBJ1-3): KAGVTQTPRYLIKTRGQQVTLSCSPISGHRSVSWYQQTPGQGLQFLFEYFSETQRNKGNFPGRFSGRQFSNSRSEMNVSTLELGDSALYLCASSLDRDRLNTIYFGEGSWLTVV.

This clone was observed a single time. CDR3 sequence reads: CASSLADYTDTQYF. The CDR3 region has the DNA TGTGCCAGCAGCTTAGCCGACTACACAGATACGCAGTATTTT. This chain joins TRBV11-2 and TRBJ2-3, with a possible D match to TRBD2 (5 bases). The V and J ends lost 1 base and 2 bases respectively, with 7 bases between them. Per germline, CDR1 SGHAT and CDR2 FQNNGV. The CDR3 is 14 residues long.

This clone was found once. This chain connects TRBV7-9 to TRBJ2-7; perhaps TRBD1 as D (5 bases). From germline, CDR1 is SEHNR and CDR2 FQNEAQ (reference sequence). The CDR3 length is 16 residues. Trimming took off 4 bases at V and 3 bases at J, with 19 bases between the two ends. The CDR3 region is CASSSPSLGQGYEQYF. CDR3 nucleotides: TGTGCCAGCAGCTCCCCGAGCTTGGGGCAGGGCTACGAGCAGTACTTC.

This clone was seen only a few times. The genes are TRBV29-1 and TRBJ2-3; 9 bases are a match to TRBD2. This CDR3 has 15 amino acids. Looked up from germline, CDR1 is SQVTM and CDR2 is ANQGSEA. V lost 6 bases, J lost 1 base, and 8 bases stayed unmatched. In DNA, the CDR3 is TGCAGCGTAGCCATTAGCGGGGGCCGCACAGATACGCAGTATTTT. Protein product: CSVAISGGRTDTQYF.

Only a few counts were recorded for this clone. The rearrangement joins TRBV7-3 to TRBJ2-1; 8 bases agree with TRBD1. The CDR3 runs to 14 residues. Trimming took 4 bases from V and 5 from J; bases not matched to a gene: 4. Germline V gene lookup returns CDR1 SGHTA and CDR2 FQGTGA. For the CDR3, the DNA is TGTGCCAGCAGCTCGGGACAGGCCAACAATGAGCAGTTCTTC. As protein: CASSSGQANNEQFF.

A note on this clone: The same CDR3 is also encoded by other DNA sequences in this sample. Here the CDR3 DNA reads TGTGCCAGCAGCTTGGATGCGGGAAGCAATGAGCAGTTCTTC. It yields the protein CASSLDAGSNEQFF. The genes are TRBV7-2 and TRBJ2-1, with D perhaps matching TRBD2 (6 bases). V gave up 3 bases and J gave up 6 bases, with 12 bases separating them. Germline loops: CDR1 SGHTA, CDR2 FQGNSA. The CDR3 runs 14 residues.

The chain links TRBV5-6 to TRBJ1-4; 9 positions agree with TRBD1. The germline V gene encodes CDR1 SGHDT and CDR2 YYEEEE. V trimming: 4 bases; J trimming: 7 bases; junction bases outside the gene matches: 5. This CDR3 is built from 14 residues. The CDR3 region is CASSEQGAGEKLFF. CDR3 bases: TGTGCCAGCAGCGAACAGGGGGCCGGTGAAAAACTGTTTTTT. Combining the CDR3 with reference TRBV5-6 and TRBJ1-4 gives the whole variable domain DAGVTQSPTHLIKTRGQQVTLRCSPKSGHDTVSWYQQALGQGPQFIFQYYEEEERQRGNFPDRFSGHQFPNYSSELNVNALLLGDSALYLCASSEQGAGEKLFFGSGTQLSVL.

The V gene is TRBV6-6, the J gene TRBJ2-5; 7 bases match TRBD1. Germline CDR1 is MNHNY and CDR2 is SVGAGI (reference sequence). Trimming took 6 bases from V and 3 from J; bases not matched to a gene: 10. The CDR3 consists of 15 residues. CDR3 protein: CASRIRGFGEETQYF. CDR3 nucleotide sequence: TGTGCCAGCAGAATCAGGGGGTTCGGAGAAGAGACCCAGTACTTC.

This rearrangement joins TRBV27 to TRBJ2-7, with TRBD2 identical over 11 bases. Germline-derived CDR1 and CDR2 are MNHEY and SMNVEV (reference sequence). This CDR3 region has 18 residues. The trim removed 2 bases at V and 2 bases at J, leaving 11 bases unmatched. The CDR3 region is CASSLRASGGSWTYEQYF. In nucleotides, the CDR3 is TGTGCCAGCAGTTTAAGGGCTAGCGGGGGGTCATGGACCTACGAGCAGTACTTC.

V gene TRBV28 combines with J gene TRBJ2-7; 7 positions match TRBD2. The CDR3 has 13 residues. The V and J ends lost 4 bases and 7 bases, in that order; junction bases with no gene match: 7. CDR1 and CDR2 (germline): MDHEN, SYDVKM. CDR3 bases: TGTGCCAGCAGTTGGTCTGGCGGGAGTGAGCAGTACTTC. As protein: CASSWSGGSEQYF.

The gene calls are TRBV29-1 and TRBJ2-6; D remains unclear. CDR3 length: 17 residues. With 3 bases removed from V and 0 bases from J, the gap between germline ends came to 15 bases. Germline assignment: CDR1 SQVTM and CDR2 ANQGSEA. The CDR3 coding sequence is TGCAGCGTTGATCGGCTAGTCTTAGACTCTGGGGCCAACGTCCTGACTTTC. Residues: CSVDRLVLDSGANVLTF.

This clone was seen only once. The chain is built from TRBV19 and TRBJ2-5; D is undetermined. The CDR3 has 12 amino acids. Germline assignment: CDR1 LNHDA and CDR2 SQIVND (reference sequence). V lost 10 bases and J 1 base, leaving 10 bases between the germline ends. The CDR3 loop is CATGTVQETQYF. The CDR3 DNA reads as TGTGCCACAGGAACGGTCCAAGAGACCCAGTACTTC. Variable domain in full (rest from reference TRBV19 and TRBJ2-5): DGGITQSPKYLFRKEGQNVTLSCEQNLNHDAMYWYRQDPGQGLRLIYYSQIVNDFQKGDIAEGYSVSREKKESFPLTVTSAQKNPTAFYLCATGTVQETQYFGPGTRLLVL.

With regard to this clone: Other DNA sequences in this specimen translate into the identical CDR3. The V call is TRBV4-1, the J call TRBJ2-2, with 8 bases matching TRBD1. Germline trimming cut 4 bases from V and 11 bases from J; bases unmatched to any gene: 15. This CDR3 has 16 residues. Germline V gene lookup returns CDR1 MGHRA and CDR2 YSYEKL. The CDR3 region is CASSLTQGVETGELFF. The CDR3 nucleotides are TGCGCCAGCAGCCTGACACAGGGGGTAGAAACAGGTGAGCTGTTTTTT.

The sample holds one count of this clone. The CDR3 sequence is CASSLRAMQETQYF. CDR3 bases: TGTGCCAGCAGCTTGAGGGCCATGCAAGAGACCCAGTACTTC. This chain connects TRBV7-9 to TRBJ2-5, with D possibly being TRBD2 (5 bases). Looked up from germline, CDR1 is SEHNR and CDR2 is FQNEAQ (reference sequence). V was shortened by 3 bases and J by 2 bases, with 10 bases between the two germline ends. The CDR3 covers 14 residues.

The chain combines TRBV21-1 with TRBJ2-2; the table's D call, TRBD2, has no DNA check behind it. TRBV21-1 is given as a pseudogene. The CDR3 is 18 residues long. Here the CDR3 reads CASSNRETSGNNTGELFF. The CDR3 DNA is TGTGCCAGCAGCAACCGAGAAACTAGCGGGAACAACACCGGGGAGCTGTTTTTT.

The chain is built from TRBV19 and TRBJ2-1; D not certain. There are 15 residues in the CDR3. Looked up from germline, CDR1 is LNHDA and CDR2 is SQIVND (reference sequence). V lost 3 bases, J lost 3 bases, and 12 bases lay in between. DNA for the CDR3: TGTGCCAGTAGTATGAGCAGGAACAACTACAATGAGCAGTTCTTC. It codes for CASSMSRNNYNEQFF.

This sequence joins TRBV7-6 and TRBJ2-7, with 9 nucleotides matching TRBD2. The length of the CDR3 is 16 residues. Losses at the gene ends were 2 bases for V and 5 bases for J; bases not matched to a gene: 10. CDR1 and CDR2 from the germline V gene are SGHVS and FNYEAQ. Here the CDR3 reads CASSLWAGGRRDEQYF. The DNA for the CDR3 is TGTGCCAGCAGCTTATGGGCGGGAGGGCGGCGTGACGAGCAGTACTTC.

There are a few counts of this clone. The chain employs TRBV10-1 and TRBJ2-3; 7 bases line up with TRBD2. Germline V CDR1 and CDR2: WNHNN, SYGVQD (reference sequence). Trimming took 6 bases from V and 5 from J; bases not matched to a gene: 5. CDR3 length equals 13 residues. The CDR3 loop is CASRAGGEDTQYF. CDR3 nucleotides: TGCGCCAGCAGGGCTGGGGGGGAAGATACGCAGTATTTT.

This clone showed up just a few times. The V call is TRBV2, the J call TRBJ2-1; 12 bases match TRBD2. The CDR3 sequence is 15 residues long. V shed 6 bases, J shed 5 bases, and the junction held 5 bases outside the gene matches. Germline V lookup: CDR1 SNHLY, CDR2 FYNNEI. The CDR3 spells CASRATSGGNNEQFF. The CDR3 bases are TGTGCCAGCAGGGCAACTAGCGGGGGGAACAATGAGCAGTTCTTC.

This rearrangement joins TRBV5-1 to TRBJ1-1; no firm D call. Germline CDR1 reads SGHRS; CDR2 reads YFSETQ. The CDR3 loop spans 15 amino acids. V lost 4 bases and J lost 0, with 13 bases in between. CDR3 nucleotides: TGCGCCAGCAGCCCCTTAGCCTCCATGAACACTGAAGCTTTCTTT. Encoded protein: CASSPLASMNTEAFF.